This T cell receptor (beta chain) was obtained from a study of T cells after yellow fever vaccination. Study at large: In the case of low-cell-number fractions, SMART-Seq v4 Ultra Low Input was used for preparation.

This clonotype has ten or more counts. TCRdb re-called the 5' RACE reads through MiXCR, storing one row per CDR3 protein. The repertoire holds about 320,000 distinct CDR3 sequences, around 13% seen once, with 2.5% to 4% in the top ten. Trimming removed 5 bases from V and 5 bases from J; junction bases left unmatched: 10. CDR3 size: 16 residues. From germline, CDR1 is SGHTA and CDR2 FQGNSA. The chain has TRBV7-2 and TRBJ2-5, with 11 bases that match TRBD2. Specimen: CD4+ T cells sorted from PBMCs, collected 15 days after the yellow fever booster vaccination. The origin of this receptor is a man younger than 30 who received the YFV17D yellow fever vaccine. The CDR3 sequence: CASSRSSSGGEETQYF. The CDR3 nucleotides are TGTGCCAGCAGCCGCTCCAGTAGCGGGGGGGAGGAGACCCAGTACTTC.